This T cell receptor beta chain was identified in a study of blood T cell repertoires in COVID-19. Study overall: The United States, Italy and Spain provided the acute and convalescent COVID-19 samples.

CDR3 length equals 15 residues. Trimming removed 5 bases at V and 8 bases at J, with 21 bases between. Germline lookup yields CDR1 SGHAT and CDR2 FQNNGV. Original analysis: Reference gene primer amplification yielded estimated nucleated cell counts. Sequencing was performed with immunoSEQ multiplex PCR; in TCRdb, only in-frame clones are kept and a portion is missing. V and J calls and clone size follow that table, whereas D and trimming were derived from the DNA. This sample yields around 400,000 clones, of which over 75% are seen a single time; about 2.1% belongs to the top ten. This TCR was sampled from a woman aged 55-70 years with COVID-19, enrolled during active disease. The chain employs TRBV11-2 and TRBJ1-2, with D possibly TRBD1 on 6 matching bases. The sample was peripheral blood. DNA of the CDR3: TGTGCCAGCAGCGCCACACAGGGCCCCTTAACGGGCTACACCTTC. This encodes CASSATQGPLTGYTF.